Below are 10 T cell receptor beta chains sequenced from a single sample in a study of vaccination and CD4 T cells after COVID-19. The treatment here: roughly 11-day PBMC culture with coronavirus spike peptide pools or control peptides (ViraFEST assay). Sequenced with the Oncomine TCR Beta short-read assay was DNA taken from cultured CD4+ T cells. One entry per CDR3 protein results from TCRdb running MiXCR on the PCR reads. The profile shows around 12,000 distinct CDR3 sequences, 30% to 35% of them singletons. For these receptors, no antigen is known. The sequencing here drew on CD4+ T cells from blood, cultured in vitro, taken before SARS-CoV-2 vaccination. The receptors derive from a human donor who received a COVID-19 vaccine.

The J gene is TRBJ1-3, the V gene TRBV20-1; D uncertain. Germline CDR1 reads DFQATT; CDR2 reads SNEGSKA (reference sequence). The CDR3 loop spans 13 amino acids. The ends were cut back, 5 bases at V and 3 bases at J, with 11 bases in the middle. CDR3 coding DNA: TGCAGTGCTCTTTCGGTGAATGGAAACACCATATATTTT. This encodes CSALSVNGNTIYF.

This clonotype occurred a few times. The V call is TRBV7-2, the J call TRBJ2-5; no clear D gene. The CDR3 runs 14 residues. V was shortened by 5 bases and J by 2 bases, with 12 bases between the two germline ends. Germline values: CDR1 SGHTA, CDR2 FQGNSA. CDR3 bases: TGTGCCAGCAGCCCGACGAAATTTCAAGAGACCCAGTACTTC. It encodes CASSPTKFQETQYF. Complete variable domain (other parts from reference TRBV7-2 and TRBJ2-5): GAGVSQSPSNKVTEKGKDVELRCDPISGHTALYWYRQSLGQGLEFLIYFQGNSAPDKSGLPSDRFSAERTGGSVSTLTIQRTQQEDSAVYLCASSPTKFQETQYFGPGTRLLVL.

By sample fraction, this clonotype is medium-sized. The chain links TRBV7-2 to TRBJ1-5, with 7 bases aligning to TRBD1. Trimming removed 3 bases from V and 7 bases from J; junction bases left unmatched: 3. Germline-derived CDR1 and CDR2 are SGHTA and FQGNSA. The CDR3 totals 13 residues. CDR3 residues: CASSLTGKQPQHF. DNA for the CDR3: TGTGCCAGCAGCTTGACAGGGAAGCAGCCCCAGCATTTT.

Only a few counts were recorded for this clonotype. The J gene is TRBJ1-1, the V gene TRBV6-1; maybe TRBD1 (5 bases). The ends were cut back, 4 bases at V and 1 base at J, with 10 bases in the middle. The germline V gene encodes CDR1 MNHNS and CDR2 SASEGT. The CDR3 has 14 amino acids. CDR3 nucleotide sequence: TGTGCCAGCAGTGGGAGTCAGGGGAACACTGAAGCTTTCTTT. Protein product: CASSGSQGNTEAFF.

The rearrangement uses TRBV28 and TRBJ2-5; D perhaps matches TRBD1 (6 bases). CDR1 and CDR2 from the germline V gene are MDHEN and SYDVKM. V dropped 5 bases and J dropped 2 bases, with 15 bases sitting between them. There are 15 residues in the CDR3. CDR3 DNA sequence: TGTGCCAGCAGTAACCGGGACAAGATACAAGAGACCCAGTACTTC. The encoded protein is CASSNRDKIQETQYF.

The chain uses TRBV21-1 and TRBJ1-5. TRBV21-1 is deemed a pseudogene. There are 15 residues in the CDR3. CDR3 region: CASYIQGPYNQPQHF. The CDR3 DNA is TGTGCCAGCTATATCCAGGGGCCCTACAATCAGCCCCAGCATTTT.

The chain recombines TRBV5-4 with TRBJ2-5, with D possibly matching TRBD1 (6 bases). CDR1 is SGHNT, CDR2 YYREEE, per germline (reference sequence). The V end lost 1 base, the J end lost 5 bases, and 9 bases lay between the germline ends. This CDR3 is built from 13 residues. CDR3 DNA sequence: TGTGCCAGCAGCTTGAACAGGGTCGAGACCCAGTACTTC. It translates to CASSLNRVETQYF.

The rearrangement joins TRBV7-3 to TRBJ2-1, with D maybe TRBD2 (7 bases). CDR1 and CDR2 (germline): SGHTA, FQGTGA. V lost 3 bases and J lost 6, with 12 bases in between. The CDR3 totals 14 residues. DNA for the CDR3: TGTGCCAGCAGCTTGACGGGGGGCCTCAATGAGCAGTTCTTC. Protein product: CASSLTGGLNEQFF.

The chain combines TRBV10-3 with TRBJ2-3, with 9 bases lining up with TRBD2. Germline V lookup: CDR1 ENHRY, CDR2 SYGVKD. V was pared by 6 bases and J by 3 bases, with 10 bases of the junction left unmatched. The CDR3 spans 16 residues. The CDR3 DNA is TGTGCCATCAGGGGGGTCGCAAGCGGGGGGACAGATACGCAGTATTTT. This translates into CAIRGVASGGTDTQYF.

The chain couples TRBV19 to TRBJ2-5; a weak D match, TRBD2 (6 bases). This CDR3 is built from 16 residues. V gave up 3 bases and J gave up 1 base, with 15 bases separating them. Per germline, CDR1 LNHDA and CDR2 SQIVND (reference sequence). DNA for the CDR3: TGTGCCAGTAGTATGGCGGGATCCAACACCCAAGAGACCCAGTACTTC. This encodes CASSMAGSNTQETQYF. Full variable domain (outside the CDR3, taken from reference TRBV19 and TRBJ2-5): DGGITQSPKYLFRKEGQNVTLSCEQNLNHDAMYWYRQDPGQGLRLIYYSQIVNDFQKGDIAEGYSVSREKKESFPLTVTSAQKNPTAFYLCASSMAGSNTQETQYFGPGTRLLVL.